Listed here are 5 T cell receptor beta chains from one sample, sequenced in a study of blood T cell repertoires in COVID-19. Repertoires were generated with immunoSEQ multiplex PCR, while TCRdb's copy carries only in-frame clones and drops some. The sample has around 270,000 clones, around 87% seen once; the top ten hold under 2.5%. Sample: peripheral blood. The receptor set was obtained from a woman aged 45-60 years with acute or convalescent COVID-19.

This clone occurred once. The chain combines TRBV5-4 with TRBJ1-2, with D tentatively TRBD1 (6 bases). CDR1 and CDR2 (germline): SGHNT, YYREEE (reference sequence). Trimming took 1 base from V and 7 from J, leaving 20 bases between them. The CDR3 covers 16 residues. This CDR3 is CASSLNGGPGWAGYTF. As DNA, the CDR3 is TGTGCCAGCAGCTTGAACGGGGGGCCGGGGTGGGCTGGCTACACCTTC. The full variable domain, with the rest looked up from reference TRBV5-4 and TRBJ1-2, is ETGVTQSPTHLIKTRGQQVTLRCSSQSGHNTVSWYQQALGQGPQFIFQYYREEENGRGNFPPRFSGLQFPNYSSELNVNALELDDSALYLCASSLNGGPGWAGYTFGSGTRLTVV.

The count of this clone is one. The V gene is TRBV20-1, the J gene TRBJ2-1; D not certain. Trimming stripped 5 bases from V and 6 bases from J, with 8 bases between. The CDR3 has 11 residues. Germline V gene data show CDR1 as DFQATT and CDR2 as SNEGSKA (reference sequence). The CDR3 is CSAPLRNEQFF. The CDR3 DNA reads TGCAGTGCTCCTCTCCGCAATGAGCAGTTCTTC.

J is TRBJ2-7 and V is TRBV28; TRBD2 is a possible D gene (6 bases). The CDR3 runs 15 residues. With 7 bases removed from V and 4 bases from J, the gap between germline ends came to 20 bases. The germline gives CDR1 MDHEN, CDR2 SYDVKM. In DNA, the CDR3 is TGTGCCAGCACCCGACGCCGGCGGGAAGAGTACGAGCAGTACTTC. Translated, it gives CASTRRRREEYEQYF.

This clone showed up just once. V and J are TRBV19 and TRBJ2-2, with 13 bases matching TRBD2. The V gene's germline CDR1 is LNHDA and CDR2 SQIVND (reference sequence). V trimming: 5 bases; J trimming: 0 bases; junction bases outside the gene matches: 9. The CDR3 length is 19 residues. CDR3: CASSSTSTSGRPNTGELFF. The CDR3 DNA is TGTGCCAGTAGTTCTACCTCGACTAGCGGGAGGCCGAACACCGGGGAGCTGTTTTTT.

The V call is TRBV7-3, the J call TRBJ1-3; D possibly corresponds to TRBD1 (6 bases). V dropped 2 bases and J dropped 1 base, with 9 bases sitting between them. The CDR3 extends over 15 amino acids. CDR1 is SGHTA and CDR2 is FQGTGA in the germline V gene. CDR3 nucleotides: TGTGCCAGCAGCTTACATCAGGGGTCTGGAAACACCATATATTTT. Protein: CASSLHQGSGNTIYF.